Detailed here is one T cell receptor beta chain. Antigen unknown. Other nucleotide sequences from this sample produce the same CDR3. CDR1 SEHNR and CDR2 FQNEAQ come from the germline V gene (reference sequence). Trimming took 1 base from V and 12 from J, leaving 18 bases between them. CDR3 size: 14 residues. The PCR had 60 Vbeta and 13 Jbeta primers. The repertoire was sequenced with immunoSEQ multiplex PCR; TCRdb's copy has only in-frame clones and lacks some. Of 30,000 to 40,000 clones listed, roughly 64% were seen once; the top ten hold around 10%. The data stem from a study of cytomegalovirus exposure and HLA in healthy donors. About the research overall: Falling in the Caucasian-associated ancestry cluster were about 82% of some 400 genotyped donors.

Regarding the study as a whole: In a later analysis, TCR beta V- and J-gene trimming was associated with a missense DCLRE1C variant. In a later analysis, the majority of CMV-associated beta chains seemingly showed HLA restriction.

Sequences were obtained from PBMCs. The V call is TRBV7-9, the J call TRBJ1-2; D not resolved. The sequence came from a man aged 40-50 years in good health and CMV-seropositive. The chain's CDR3 is CASSLGASTFVHTF. In nucleotides, the CDR3 is TGTGCCAGCAGCTTAGGGGCCTCTACATTCGTCCACACCTTC.